The 20 T cell receptor beta chains below were found in one sample sequenced in a study of cytomegalovirus exposure and HLA in healthy donors. With 60 Vbeta and 13 Jbeta primers, the PCR was carried out. Profiled with immunoSEQ multiplex PCR; TCRdb holds only in-frame clones, not every one. The sample includes about 120,000 clones, 65% to 80% of them seen just once. Sequenced input: PBMCs. The receptors were gathered from a man in his forties or fifties in good health and CMV-seropositive.

The gene calls are TRBV4-1 and TRBJ2-7; a weak D match, TRBD1 (5 bases). V was shortened by 3 bases and J by 2 bases, with 11 bases between the two germline ends. CDR1 and CDR2 (germline): MGHRA, YSYEKL. This CDR3 spans 14 amino acids. CDR3 in amino acids: CASSQNGQAYEQYF. The DNA for the CDR3 is TGCGCCAGCAGCCAGAACGGACAAGCCTACGAGCAGTACTTC.

The V gene is TRBV28, the J gene TRBJ1-4, with a possible D match to TRBD1 (6 bases). The germline gives CDR1 MDHEN, CDR2 SYDVKM. This CDR3 comprises 15 residues. With 6 bases removed from V and 7 bases from J, the gap between germline ends came to 18 bases. CDR3 bases: TGTGCCAGCAGGACTCACCAGGGGAGCGTTGAAAAACTGTTTTTT. Amino acids: CASRTHQGSVEKLFF.

The genes are TRBV7-2 and TRBJ1-3; D not certain. The CDR3 sequence is 14 residues long. V was clipped by 4 bases and J by 0 bases, with 7 bases between them. From germline, CDR1 is SGHTA and CDR2 FQGNSA. Here the CDR3 DNA reads TGTGCCAGCAGCTCGGGGTTCTCTGGAAACACCATATATTTT. This translates into CASSSGFSGNTIYF.

The chain has TRBV11-2 and TRBJ2-5, with a weak D call TRBD1 (6 bases). V was trimmed by 3 bases and J by 2 bases, leaving 16 bases between them. The CDR3 runs 16 residues. The germline V gene encodes CDR1 SGHAT and CDR2 FQNNGV. The CDR3: CASSLLLTGRQETQYF. CDR3 nucleotides: TGTGCCAGCAGCTTGCTCCTGACAGGTAGACAAGAGACCCAGTACTTC.

The J gene is TRBJ2-4, the V gene TRBV4-3, with TRBD2 as a possible D gene (6 bases). The length of the CDR3 is 18 residues. Germline CDR1 reads LGHNA; CDR2 reads YSLEER. Trimming removed 6 bases at V and 4 bases at J, with 25 bases between. The CDR3 DNA reads TGCGCCAGCAGTCCTAAAGTGGGAGCACCTCGGGAGAAAAACATTCAGTACTTC. This codes for CASSPKVGAPREKNIQYF.

The chain links TRBV4-1 to TRBJ2-6; possibly TRBD1 for D (5 bases). Looked up from germline, CDR1 is MGHRA and CDR2 is YSYEKL. The V end lost 0 bases, the J end lost 2 bases, and 14 bases lay between the germline ends. This CDR3 is 18 amino acids long. The CDR3 DNA follows: TGCGCCAGCAGCCAAGAGGGCCATATGGGGCCTGGGGCCAACGTCCTGACTTTC. Amino acids: CASSQEGHMGPGANVLTF.

In regard to this clone: The junction and the germline gene differ at one end; a read error may be behind it. CDR3 DNA sequence: TGTGCTAGCAGCAGGAGTCCCCAAAGCTCCTACAATGAGCAGTTCTTC. It yields the protein CASSRSPQSSYNEQFF. J is TRBJ2-1 and V is TRBV7-7; D uncertain. The CDR3 runs to 16 residues. The germline gives CDR1 SSHAT, CDR2 FNYEAQ (reference sequence).

The chain combines TRBV7-6 with TRBJ2-3; TRBD2 aligns across 14 bases. J lost 3 bases, V lost 5 bases, and 7 bases had no gene match. The CDR3 totals 17 residues. CDR1 is SGHVS and CDR2 is FNYEAQ in the germline V gene. CDR3 nucleotides: TGTGCCAGCAGCCCTAGGACTAGCGGGGGGCCAACAGATACGCAGTATTTT. Translating gives CASSPRTSGGPTDTQYF.

The count of this clone is one. The J gene is TRBJ2-1, the V gene TRBV18; 8 nucleotides align to TRBD2. The CDR3 covers 22 residues. Germline loops: CDR1 KGHSH, CDR2 LQKENI. Trimming took 3 bases from V and 0 from J; bases not matched to a gene: 22. CDR3 sequence reads: CASSPLHKPRASGGSSYNEQFF. In DNA, the CDR3 is TGTGCCAGCTCACCCCTCCACAAACCCCGAGCCAGCGGGGGAAGCTCCTACAATGAGCAGTTCTTC.

The chain couples TRBV9 to TRBJ2-4; a weak D match, TRBD2 (6 bases). V was trimmed by 0 bases and J by 12 bases, leaving 13 bases between them. CDR1 SGDLS and CDR2 YYNGEE come from the germline V gene. The CDR3 length is 13 residues. CDR3 DNA sequence: TGTGCCAGCAGCGTAGGGTACCGGGACTGTCAGTACTTC. It codes for CASSVGYRDCQYF.

This clone was found many times. The chain combines TRBV12-2 with TRBJ1-1. TRBV12-2 is assigned pseudogene status. The CDR3 is 13 residues long. CDR3 sequence reads: CASRLARDTEAFF. The CDR3 DNA follows: TGTGCAAGTCGCTTAGCACGGGACACTGAAGCTTTCTTT.

The J gene is TRBJ2-3, the V gene TRBV7-3; TRBD2 is a possible D gene (5 bases). The CDR3 has 13 amino acids. Between the trimmed V and J ends, which lost 1 base and 4 bases, there was a span of 6 bases. Germline V lookup: CDR1 SGHTA, CDR2 FQGTGA. This CDR3 is CASSLRAADTQYF. The CDR3 coding sequence is TGTGCCAGCAGCTTAAGAGCGGCAGATACGCAGTATTTT.

This clone showed up just once. The chain recombines TRBV7-9 with TRBJ1-1; 7 bases align to TRBD1. Germline V CDR1 and CDR2: SEHNR, FQNEAQ (reference sequence). The CDR3 is made up of 19 amino acids. V lost 2 bases, J lost 5 bases, and 20 bases stayed unmatched. CDR3 nucleotides: TGTGCCAGCAGCTTAAGCCTGGGACAGACCGCCCTGGGACCGACTGAAGCTTTCTTT. Its protein product is CASSLSLGQTALGPTEAFF.

This clone appeared once. This chain links TRBV2 with TRBJ2-5; the match to TRBD2 covers 9 bases. The CDR3 is 17 residues long. Germline trimming cut 6 bases from V and 4 bases from J; bases unmatched to any gene: 15. The germline V gene encodes CDR1 SNHLY and CDR2 FYNNEI. CDR3 residues: CASRPLPSGGRPETQYF. The CDR3 DNA reads as TGTGCCAGCAGGCCCCTCCCGAGCGGGGGGCGCCCAGAGACCCAGTACTTC.

This chain links TRBV28 with TRBJ1-5; 10 bases map to TRBD1. Per the germline V gene, CDR1 is MDHEN and CDR2 is SYDVKM. With 1 base clipped from V and 4 bases from J, the junction kept 19 bases outside the gene matches. The CDR3 spans 21 residues. The CDR3 bases are TGTGCCAGCAGTTTATTCGTAGTGGATAAGAGGACAGGGGGGAATAATCAGCCCCAGCATTTT. Translated, it gives CASSLFVVDKRTGGNNQPQHF. The full variable domain, with the rest looked up from reference TRBV28 and TRBJ1-5, is DVKVTQSSRYLVKRTGEKVFLECVQDMDHENMFWYRQDPGLGLRLIYFSYDVKMKEKGDIPEGYSVSREKKERFSLILESASTNQTSMYLCASSLFVVDKRTGGNNQPQHFGDGTRLSIL.

DNA for the CDR3: TGTGCCATCAAAAGCGCGAGGGCAACTAATGAAAAACTGTTTTTT. It translates to CAIKSARATNEKLFF. This chain joins TRBV10-3 and TRBJ1-4; D is unclear. The germline CDR1 and CDR2 sequences are ENHRY and SYGVKD. The CDR3 loop spans 15 amino acids. V gave up 7 bases and J gave up 0 bases, with 12 bases separating them.

Worth noting for this clone: This sample also contains other DNA sequences that code for the same CDR3. CDR3 sequence reads: CARSRGVTYEQYF. The DNA for the CDR3 is TGTGCCAGATCCCGCGGGGTCACCTACGAGCAGTACTTC. This chain links TRBV2 with TRBJ2-7; the D gene is possibly TRBD2 (6 bases). Germline V lookup: CDR1 SNHLY, CDR2 FYNNEI. The CDR3 extends over 13 amino acids. The V end lost 9 bases, the J end lost 2 bases, and 14 bases lay between the germline ends.

The genes are TRBV7-2 and TRBJ2-7, with D maybe TRBD2 (5 bases). This CDR3 contains 14 residues. Per germline, CDR1 SGHTA and CDR2 FQGNSA. Trimming pared 1 base from V and 5 bases from J, leaving 12 bases between. The chain's CDR3 is CASSLVGVRDEQYF. The CDR3 coding sequence is TGTGCCAGCAGCTTAGTGGGAGTGAGGGACGAGCAGTACTTC.

This clone came up a few times. The chain is built from TRBV4-3 and TRBJ2-1; D perhaps matches TRBD2 (5 bases). CDR1 and CDR2 from the germline V gene are LGHNA and YSLEER. The CDR3 runs 14 residues. V shed 4 bases and J shed 0 bases, with 7 bases lying between them. CDR3 protein: CASSPAGSYNEQFF. CDR3 bases: TGCGCCAGCAGCCCGGCGGGCTCCTACAATGAGCAGTTCTTC.

The chain has TRBV11-1 and TRBJ1-2; unclear D gene. This CDR3 has 12 residues. V gave up 5 bases and J gave up 6 bases, with 10 bases separating them. Germline-derived CDR1 and CDR2 are SGHAT and FQDESV (reference sequence). CDR3 DNA: TGTGCCAGCAGCATCGACACGGATGGCTACACCTTC. Residues: CASSIDTDGYTF.